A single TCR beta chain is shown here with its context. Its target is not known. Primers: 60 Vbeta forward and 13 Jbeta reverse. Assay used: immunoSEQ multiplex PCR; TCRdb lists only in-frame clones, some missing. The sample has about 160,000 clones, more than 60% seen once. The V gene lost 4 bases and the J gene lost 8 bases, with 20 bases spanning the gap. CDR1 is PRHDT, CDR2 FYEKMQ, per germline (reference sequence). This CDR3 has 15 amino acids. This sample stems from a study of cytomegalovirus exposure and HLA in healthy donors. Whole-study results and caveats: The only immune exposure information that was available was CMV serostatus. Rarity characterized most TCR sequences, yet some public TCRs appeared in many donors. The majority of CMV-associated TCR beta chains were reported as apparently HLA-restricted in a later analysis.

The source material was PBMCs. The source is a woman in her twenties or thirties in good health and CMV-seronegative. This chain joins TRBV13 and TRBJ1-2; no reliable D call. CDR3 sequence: CASSSRGVDPRGYTF. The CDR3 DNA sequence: TGTGCCAGCAGCTCCCGTGGTGTCGACCCGCGGGGCTACACCTTC.